This T cell receptor beta chain derives from a study of blood T cells in healthy people across ages (dated by TCRdb to the mid-2010s). With respect to the entire study: In model experiments, template switching captured roughly one uniquely barcoded TCR beta cDNA molecule for every two T cells. To avoid experimental bias, donors of different ages were distributed randomly across sequencing lanes. Two additional independent replicas of 1 million unique cDNA reads from the same blood draw were analyzed for two donors (one aged 18 to 30 and one aged 80 or older). Age-related changes in TCR beta repertoire diversity were measured in the study by deep sequencing normalized with unique cDNA molecular identifiers. The donors were divided into four age groups: young (average around 16 years), middle-aged (under 40), aged (about 61) and long-lived (about 84). What the authors observed across the whole study: Because profiling used bulk unsorted PBMCs, naive and antigen-experienced compartments could not be compared conclusively. Estimates of total diversity based on one million sequenced T cells were considered lower bounds and underestimates. Observed TCR beta diversity correlated strongly with the percentage of naive T cells measured by flow cytometry. Donor CMV infection status was unknown, potentially confounding age-related changes in expanded clonotypes. Compared with the aged group, the long-lived group had more naive CD4+ T cells, fewer expanded clones and increased TCR diversity, a pattern suggesting age selection. As age increased, observed TCR beta diversity per million T cells dropped in a roughly linear way, and a significant reduction was already evident by age 40.

The receptor library was made with 5' RACE. The listed sequencing device is Illumina HiSeq 2500. The second PCR ran for about 6 to 12 cycles and used a J-beta primer mix along with a sample-barcoded 5' primer. A unique molecular identifier was introduced onto each TCR beta cDNA molecule by a template-switch 5' adaptor carrying 12 random nucleotides. At least 3 million CDR3-containing paired-end reads were obtained from each sample. All of the RNA was converted into first-strand cDNA using the Mint cDNA synthesis kit, with a TRBC-specific oligonucleotide serving as the primer. Following uracil-DNA glycosylase treatment, a first 18-cycle PCR with universal primers M1SS and BC2_uni_R was performed on all cDNA. Turning to the authors' computational methods: For normalization, 1 million high-quality reads, each with a distinct molecular identifier, were randomly selected from each sample. Reads with shared molecular identifiers were discarded instead of being binned into consensus sequences. MiTCR, with a Q25 quality threshold and the strictest error-elimination algorithm, was used for CDR3 identification, clonotype clustering and error correction. Lower-bound total TCR beta diversity was estimated with a nonparametric unseen species model using Euler transformation. TCRdb itself trimmed the public reads at Q25 with fastp, ran MiXCR and retained productive beta chains. Rows are combined by CDR3 protein, so each entry shows the most common genes and DNA. The V and J calls were determined by TCRdb, not by the authors. The sample yields about 640,000 distinct CDR3 sequences; roughly two fifths were counted once. Around 30% of the sample is held by the ten biggest clonotypes.

The CDR3, from cysteine to phenylalanine, totals 15 residues. Solely the CDR3 DNA is kept, with 45 bases framed from the first base. From a lookup of the germline V gene (reference sequence), CDR1 and CDR2 are DFQATT and SNEGSKA. At the junction V is shortened by 3 bases and J by 1 base, with 10 bases in between. On this clonotype: There is no known antigen for this receptor. Qualities for individual bases were not recorded, and no much larger clone is one base off.

Donors were 35 to 40 systemically healthy Caucasian individuals from Russia aged roughly 6 to 90 years. Each donor gave roughly 9 milliliters of peripheral blood, drawn into EDTA-treated Vacutainer tubes. Ficoll-Paque density-gradient centrifugation was used to isolate PBMCs, with at least 7 million obtained per sample. Trizol reagent was used to extract total RNA from PBMCs, with at least 5.5 micrograms per sample. For every donor, flow cytometry on a PBMC aliquot measured the percentage of naive CD45RAhigh/CD27high T cells. The chain is made from TRBV20-1 and TRBJ2-6, with a weak D call of TRBD2 (5 bases match). The TCR sequence derives from a man older than 75 in good health. The specimen sequenced was blood. The DNA sequence is as follows: TGCAGTGCTAGTACCGGACTGTCTGGGGCCAACGTCCTGACTTTC. Translated, this is CSASTGLSGANVLTF.